Below are 29 T cell receptor beta chains sequenced from a single sample in a study of shared clonotypes between healthy human individuals. Generated by immunoSEQ multiplex PCR, the TCRdb table keeps only in-frame clones and is missing some. The sample has roughly 2.2 million clones, 85% to 95% seen once. Material for sequencing was naive CD4+ T cells from PBMCs. Subset of the sample: CD45RA+ positively selected. All receptors derive from a man aged 18-30 years in good health. Some clones in this sample may be carry-over from other donors' samples.

The chain has TRBV28 and TRBJ2-1, with TRBD2 identical over 7 bases. The germline V gene has CDR1 MDHEN and CDR2 SYDVKM. The CDR3 length is 21 residues. With 3 bases clipped from V and 3 bases from J, the junction kept 23 bases outside the gene matches. CDR3 amino acids: CASSLGSHLGGGLILYNEQFF. The DNA for the CDR3 is TGTGCCAGCAGTTTGGGCAGTCACCTAGGCGGGGGTCTGATCCTCTACAATGAGCAGTTCTTC. Drawing the rest from reference TRBV28 and TRBJ2-1, the complete variable domain is DVKVTQSSRYLVKRTGEKVFLECVQDMDHENMFWYRQDPGLGLRLIYFSYDVKMKEKGDIPEGYSVSREKKERFSLILESASTNQTSMYLCASSLGSHLGGGLILYNEQFFGPGTRLTVL.

About this clone: The same CDR3 can be traced to other DNA sequences in this sample. CDR3 loop: CASSLVANTEAFF. The CDR3 region has the DNA TGTGCCAGCAGCTTAGTGGCCAACACTGAAGCTTTCTTT. The chain joins TRBV7-9 to TRBJ1-1; unclear D gene. From germline, CDR1 is SEHNR and CDR2 FQNEAQ (reference sequence). The CDR3 length is 13 residues. V lost 1 base and J 2 bases, leaving 5 bases between the germline ends.

V and J are TRBV28 and TRBJ2-5; the D is unclear. With 5 bases removed from V and 4 bases from J, the gap between germline ends came to 26 bases. Germline CDR1 MDHEN, CDR2 SYDVKM. CDR3 length equals 18 residues. The CDR3 here is CASSRIGLGRGGGETQYF. The CDR3 DNA reads as TGTGCCAGCAGTCGTATCGGGCTTGGTAGAGGCGGCGGAGAGACCCAGTACTTC. The full variable domain, rest sourced from reference TRBV28 and TRBJ2-5, is DVKVTQSSRYLVKRTGEKVFLECVQDMDHENMFWYRQDPGLGLRLIYFSYDVKMKEKGDIPEGYSVSREKKERFSLILESASTNQTSMYLCASSRIGLGRGGGETQYFGPGTRLLVL.

The V call is TRBV18, the J call TRBJ2-7; the D gene is possibly TRBD1 (6 bases). The germline V gene has CDR1 KGHSH and CDR2 LQKENI. V was shortened by 6 bases and J by 5 bases, with 8 bases between the two germline ends. The CDR3 runs 11 residues. CDR3 sequence: CASSHRDEQYF. The CDR3 DNA reads as TGTGCCAGCTCGCACAGGGACGAGCAGTACTTC.

The J gene is TRBJ1-5, the V gene TRBV5-1; TRBD1 is a possible D gene (6 bases). The length of the CDR3 is 15 residues. CDR1 and CDR2 (germline): SGHRS, YFSETQ. V lost 3 bases, J lost 0 bases, and 10 bases lay in between. The DNA of the CDR3 is TGCGCCAGCAGCTCGGAGGGGGATAGCAATCAGCCCCAGCATTTT. It specifies CASSSEGDSNQPQHF.

The genes are TRBV5-4 and TRBJ2-3; no clear D gene. With 1 base removed from V and 2 bases from J, the gap between germline ends came to 14 bases. The CDR3 covers 16 residues. Germline V CDR1 and CDR2: SGHNT, YYREEE (reference sequence). Written as DNA, the CDR3 is TGTGCCAGCAGCTTGCGGGCGGTTTTTTCCACAGATACGCAGTATTTT. Translated, it gives CASSLRAVFSTDTQYF.

The chain uses TRBV5-1 and TRBJ2-1, with TRBD2 matching 7 bases. V dropped 0 bases and J dropped 4; count of bases not matched to a gene: 4. The germline V gene has CDR1 SGHRS and CDR2 YFSETQ. The CDR3 sequence is 15 residues long. The CDR3 coding sequence is TGCGCCAGCAGCTTGGATTCTAGCGGATACAATGAGCAGTTCTTC. Protein sequence: CASSLDSSGYNEQFF.

As regards this clone: This same CDR3 is encoded by further DNA sequences in the sample. This sequence joins TRBV28 and TRBJ2-7; no definite D call. V lost 5 bases and J 1 base, leaving 12 bases between the germline ends. CDR1 and CDR2 from the germline V gene are MDHEN and SYDVKM. The CDR3 loop spans 14 amino acids. In DNA, the CDR3 is TGTGCCAGCAGTCTGGGTGGAGCATCCTACGAGCAGTACTTC. It yields the protein CASSLGGASYEQYF.

This chain connects TRBV2 to TRBJ1-2; 7 nucleotides match TRBD1. V gave up 6 bases and J gave up 6 bases; unmatched junction bases: 7. Germline values: CDR1 SNHLY, CDR2 FYNNEI. The CDR3 consists of 13 residues. This CDR3 reads CASRQGVDNGYTF. The DNA for the CDR3 is TGTGCCAGCAGGCAGGGGGTGGATAATGGCTACACCTTC.

With respect to this clone: The junction shows a germline mismatch at one end, possibly a read error. In nucleotides, the CDR3 is TGTGCCAACAGTGCCGCGAACACCGGGGAGCTGTTTTTT. This sequence encodes CANSAANTGELFF. The chain links TRBV28 to TRBJ2-2; D gene uncertain. CDR3 length: 13 amino acids. Germline CDR1 is MDHEN and CDR2 is SYDVKM.

This chain uses TRBV27 with TRBJ2-3; 8 nucleotides match TRBD2. The V and J ends lost 7 bases and 0 bases, in that order; junction bases with no gene match: 12. CDR3 length equals 17 residues. Germline V lookup: CDR1 MNHEY, CDR2 SMNVEV (reference sequence). CDR3 nucleotide sequence: TGTGCCAGCACCTTCCGGGGGGGGAGGGCTAGCACAGATACGCAGTATTTT. Protein sequence: CASTFRGGRASTDTQYF.

The chain couples TRBV6-1 to TRBJ2-3; possibly TRBD2 for D (6 bases). Germline V lookup: CDR1 MNHNS, CDR2 SASEGT. This CDR3 is 15 amino acids long. Trimming left V 6 bases short and J 2 bases short, with 15 bases between. The CDR3 region has the DNA TGTGCCAGCAGAAAACCGGGACTCATCACAGATACGCAGTATTTT. It translates to CASRKPGLITDTQYF.

V usage is TRBV25-1 and J usage is TRBJ2-7; TRBD2 agrees at 9 bases. V was pared by 0 bases and J by 3 bases, with 12 bases of the junction left unmatched. Per the germline V gene, CDR1 is MGHDK and CDR2 is SYGVNS. The CDR3 covers 18 residues. The CDR3 reads CASSEYMLAGRSGYEQYF. The DNA for the CDR3 is TGTGCCAGCAGTGAATATATGCTAGCGGGACGGTCAGGCTACGAGCAGTACTTC.

This clone was seen once. J is TRBJ2-7 and V is TRBV6-4; no firm D call. Between the trimmed V and J ends, which lost 6 bases and 4 bases, there was a span of 4 bases. Germline V lookup: CDR1 MRHNA, CDR2 SNTAGT. The CDR3 extends over 10 amino acids. For the CDR3, the DNA is TGTGCCAGCAGAAGGTACGAGCAGTACTTC. Its translation is CASRRYEQYF.

The V gene is TRBV9, the J gene TRBJ1-1, with D maybe TRBD1 (6 bases). Germline V gene lookup returns CDR1 SGDLS and CDR2 YYNGEE. Trimming shortened V by 0 bases and J by 4 bases, and 13 bases separated the two germline ends. CDR3 size: 15 residues. CDR3 DNA sequence: TGTGCCAGCAGCGTAGGAGGGGGGCAGGGCACTGAAGCTTTCTTT. Translated: CASSVGGGQGTEAFF.

The rearrangement joins TRBV18 to TRBJ2-3, with 9 bases aligning to TRBD1. Trimming removed 6 bases from V and 3 bases from J; junction bases left unmatched: 7. The germline V gene has CDR1 KGHSH and CDR2 LQKENI. The CDR3 extends over 15 amino acids. CDR3 DNA: TGTGCCAGCTCGCAGGGACAGGGCCAGACAGATACGCAGTATTTT. Translation: CASSQGQGQTDTQYF.

This clone came up a few times. The gene calls are TRBV7-2 and TRBJ1-3; D remains ambiguous. The CDR3 extends over 14 amino acids. The V gene lost 5 bases and the J gene lost 2 bases, with 10 bases spanning the gap. The germline V gene encodes CDR1 SGHTA and CDR2 FQGNSA. CDR3 nucleotide sequence: TGTGCCAGCAGCCCGCGGCACGCTGGAAACACCATATATTTT. This translates into CASSPRHAGNTIYF.

Comment on this clone: Other DNA sequences from this sample encode an identical CDR3 as well. V and J are TRBV5-4 and TRBJ2-5; D is unclear. CDR3 length: 13 residues. Per the germline V gene, CDR1 is SGHNT and CDR2 is YYREEE (reference sequence). The V gene lost 4 bases and the J gene lost 4 bases, with 11 bases spanning the gap. The CDR3 sequence is CASSPPRGETQYF. Here the CDR3 DNA reads TGTGCCAGCAGCCCCCCTCGCGGAGAGACCCAGTACTTC.

Only a few counts were recorded for this clone. V gene TRBV4-2 combines with J gene TRBJ1-2, with D unclear. The CDR3 contains 12 residues. Trimming cost V 1 base and J 5 bases, with 5 bases left between them. The germline V gene has CDR1 LGHNA and CDR2 YNFKEQ. The CDR3 coding sequence is TGTGCCAGCAGCCAAGGCCAATATGGCTACACCTTC. Residues: CASSQGQYGYTF.

Here the CDR3 reads CASIYSSPLHF. For the CDR3, the DNA is TGTGCCAGCATCTATTCTTCACCCCTCCACTTT. The rearrangement uses TRBV6-1 and TRBJ1-6; D unclear. The CDR3 is 11 residues long. V was trimmed by 7 bases and J by 9 bases, leaving 7 bases between them. CDR1 and CDR2 from the germline V gene are MNHNS and SASEGT.

The rearrangement joins TRBV7-2 to TRBJ1-2; D is unclear. The V gene's germline CDR1 is SGHTA and CDR2 FQGNSA. V was trimmed by 1 base and J by 8 bases, leaving 17 bases between them. The CDR3 has 15 residues. For the CDR3, the DNA is TGTGCCAGCAGCTTAGGGGAACCTTTCCCGTCAGGCTACACCTTC. This gives the protein CASSLGEPFPSGYTF. The entire variable domain, with the rest obtained from reference TRBV7-2 and TRBJ1-2, is as follows: GAGVSQSPSNKVTEKGKDVELRCDPISGHTALYWYRQSLGQGLEFLIYFQGNSAPDKSGLPSDRFSAERTGGSVSTLTIQRTQQEDSAVYLCASSLGEPFPSGYTFGSGTRLTVV.

CDR3 protein: CATSRGRGREQETQYF. The DNA of the CDR3 is TGTGCCACCAGCAGAGGTCGTGGCAGGGAACAAGAGACCCAGTACTTC. The chain carries TRBV15 and TRBJ2-5; perhaps TRBD1 as D (5 bases). The V end lost 1 base, the J end lost 2 bases, and 14 bases lay between the germline ends. From germline, CDR1 is LNHNV and CDR2 YYDKDF (reference sequence). The CDR3 extends over 16 amino acids. Supplemented by reference TRBV15 and TRBJ2-5, the full variable domain reads DAMVIQNPRYQVTQFGKPVTLSCSQTLNHNVMYWYQQKSSQAPKLLFHYYDKDFNNEADTPDNFQSRRPNTSFCFLDIRSPGLGDTAMYLCATSRGRGREQETQYFGPGTRLLVL.

The chain is built from TRBV5-1 and TRBJ2-6; D might be TRBD1 or TRBD2, each matching 5 bases. This CDR3 spans 17 amino acids. V was clipped by 4 bases and J by 0 bases, with 14 bases between them. Germline CDR1 is SGHRS and CDR2 is YFSETQ. CDR3 amino acids: CASSAAGGNSGANVLTF. For the CDR3, the DNA is TGCGCCAGCAGCGCAGCTGGGGGAAACTCTGGGGCCAACGTCCTGACTTTC. The whole variable domain, filled in from reference TRBV5-1 and TRBJ2-6, reads KAGVTQTPRYLIKTRGQQVTLSCSPISGHRSVSWYQQTPGQGLQFLFEYFSETQRNKGNFPGRFSGRQFSNSRSEMNVSTLELGDSALYLCASSAAGGNSGANVLTFGAGSRLTVL.

The chain couples TRBV14 to TRBJ2-7, with 8 bases matching TRBD2. Germline V gives CDR1 SGHDN, CDR2 FVKESK. The CDR3 covers 15 residues. V was clipped by 0 bases and J by 3 bases; unmatched bases: 4. This CDR3 is CASSQEELAVYEQYF. The DNA for the CDR3 is TGTGCCAGCAGCCAAGAGGAACTAGCGGTCTACGAGCAGTACTTC.

In its sample, this clone was seen once. V and J are TRBV27 and TRBJ2-5, with D possibly matching TRBD1 (7 bases). The germline V gene encodes CDR1 MNHEY and CDR2 SMNVEV (reference sequence). V was trimmed by 8 bases and J by 5 bases, leaving 18 bases between them. This CDR3 has 14 residues. This chain's CDR3 is CASGGGGLGETQYF. The CDR3 DNA is TGTGCCAGCGGAGGGGGCGGGTTAGGCGAGACCCAGTACTTC.

V usage is TRBV14 and J usage is TRBJ2-7; 9 bases are shared with TRBD2. With V trimmed by 1 base and J by 4 bases, 8 bases remained unmatched. From germline, CDR1 is SGHDN and CDR2 FVKESK. The CDR3 is 16 residues long. DNA of the CDR3: TGTGCCAGCAGCCAAGGGATCCTAGCGGGATTTTACGAGCAGTACTTC. This encodes CASSQGILAGFYEQYF.

V and J are TRBV27 and TRBJ1-3; unclear D gene. V was cut by 5 bases and J by 2 bases, with 10 bases left in between. Germline values: CDR1 MNHEY, CDR2 SMNVEV (reference sequence). CDR3 length: 14 amino acids. The CDR3 DNA reads as TGTGCCAGCAGTCCTGGTGCGGCTGGAAACACCATATATTTT. It specifies CASSPGAAGNTIYF.

The rearrangement joins TRBV27 to TRBJ2-1; 7 positions agree with TRBD1. V was pared by 5 bases and J by 8 bases, with 9 bases of the junction left unmatched. Germline CDR1 and CDR2: MNHEY and SMNVEV (reference sequence). The CDR3 is 14 residues long. The CDR3 bases are TGTGCCAGCAGTCAAAGGACAGGAGGCTATGAGCAGTTCTTC. Translation: CASSQRTGGYEQFF.

CDR3 DNA: TGTGCCAGCAGTGACGGACTGGGGGGCGGGGAGACCCAGTACTTC. It codes for CASSDGLGGGETQYF. This chain joins TRBV6-1 and TRBJ2-5; tentatively, D is TRBD1 or TRBD2 (6 bases each). V shed 3 bases and J shed 5 bases, with 16 bases lying between them. This CDR3 comprises 15 residues. In germline, CDR1 is MNHNS, CDR2 SASEGT.